Shown below are 21 T cell receptor beta chains from a single sample sequenced in a study of identical twins. TCRdb processed the 5' RACE reads anew with MiXCR; each CDR3 protein has one entry. In the table there are roughly 350,000 distinct CDR3 sequences, about 12% of which are singletons. The same data also contributed to another study, on yellow fever vaccine responses in identical twins.

The material sequenced was CD8+ T cells sorted from blood. Receptors were obtained from a woman younger than 30 in good health.

V gene TRBV15 combines with J gene TRBJ2-1; D gene unclear. Per germline, CDR1 LNHNV and CDR2 YYDKDF (reference sequence). The ends were cut back, 9 bases at V and 6 bases at J, with 15 bases in the middle. This CDR3 is built from 13 residues. DNA for the CDR3: TGTGCCACACGAAATCCCCCTAGCAATGAGCAGTTCTTC. Residues: CATRNPPSNEQFF.

The chain couples TRBV9 to TRBJ2-7; D may be TRBD2 (7 bases). The V gene lost 3 bases and the J gene lost 3 bases, with 16 bases spanning the gap. CDR1 and CDR2 from the germline V gene are SGDLS and YYNGEE. CDR3 length equals 15 residues. The CDR3 here is CASSEGGRGDYEQYF. The CDR3 bases are TGTGCCAGCAGCGAGGGGGGGAGGGGGGACTACGAGCAGTACTTC.

The rearrangement joins TRBV25-1 to TRBJ1-5; weak D call: TRBD1 (5 bases). This CDR3 is 16 amino acids long. V lost 4 bases and J lost 0, with 13 bases in between. Germline V gene data show CDR1 as MGHDK and CDR2 as SYGVNS. CDR3: CASSGRDSYSNQPQHF. The CDR3 DNA is TGTGCCAGCAGTGGGCGAGACAGTTATAGCAATCAGCCCCAGCATTTT.

In its sample, this clonotype was seen many times. V usage is TRBV15 and J usage is TRBJ2-3; tentatively, D is TRBD1 (6 bases). CDR1 LNHNV and CDR2 YYDKDF come from the germline V gene (reference sequence). Trimming cost V 1 base and J 0 bases, with 8 bases left between them. CDR3 size: 15 residues. The CDR3 sequence is CATSRGGGSTDTQYF. DNA of the CDR3: TGTGCCACCAGCAGAGGTGGGGGCAGCACAGATACGCAGTATTTT.

This clonotype was counted between two and nine times. The gene calls are TRBV9 and TRBJ2-7; D might be TRBD2 (6 bases). V was pared by 0 bases and J by 0 bases, with 10 bases between. The length of the CDR3 is 15 residues. The V gene's germline CDR1 is SGDLS and CDR2 YYNGEE. The CDR3 DNA sequence: TGTGCCAGCAGCGTAGGTAGCGGCACCTCCTACGAGCAGTACTTC. Its protein is CASSVGSGTSYEQYF.

The V call is TRBV11-2, the J call TRBJ1-2, with unresolved D. This CDR3 is 11 amino acids long. Deletions cut 1 base from V and 7 bases from J, with 4 bases between. CDR1 SGHAT and CDR2 FQNNGV come from the germline V gene. CDR3 sequence: CASSLVSGYTF. In DNA, the CDR3 is TGTGCCAGCAGCTTAGTATCTGGCTACACCTTC.

V gene TRBV20-1 combines with J gene TRBJ2-1; 7 nucleotides line up with TRBD2. Germline loops: CDR1 DFQATT, CDR2 SNEGSKA (reference sequence). Trimming removed 6 bases from V and 8 bases from J; junction bases left unmatched: 13. The CDR3 runs 14 residues. The CDR3 loop reads CSARDYEAKYEQFF. CDR3 sequence (DNA): TGCAGTGCCCGGGACTACGAAGCGAAATATGAGCAGTTCTTC.

The V and J genes are TRBV27 and TRBJ2-6, with D maybe TRBD2 (5 bases). The V gene lost 5 bases and the J gene lost 4 bases, with 12 bases spanning the gap. The V gene's germline CDR1 is MNHEY and CDR2 SMNVEV (reference sequence). This CDR3 spans 15 amino acids. CDR3 sequence (DNA): TGTGCCAGCAGTCCGGTGAGGGCCGGGGCCAACGTCCTGACTTTC. Its translation: CASSPVRAGANVLTF.

The chain carries TRBV7-8 and TRBJ2-7; TRBD1 aligns across 7 bases. The CDR3 totals 16 residues. CDR1 is SGHVS and CDR2 is FQNEAQ in the germline V gene. Trimming at V came to 5 bases and at J to 3 bases, leaving 13 bases not matched to a gene. CDR3 in DNA: TGTGCCAGCAGCCTACTTTCTTCGGGGACAGTCTACGAGCAGTACTTC. Translated: CASSLLSSGTVYEQYF.

The sample holds a few counts of this clonotype. The chain uses TRBV21-1 and TRBJ2-2; the DNA was not used to check the table's D call, TRBD1. TRBV21-1 is a pseudogene. CDR3 size: 16 residues. The CDR3 sequence: CAPNMSGTGNTGELFF. The CDR3 bases are TGTGCCCCTAACATGTCCGGGACAGGGAACACCGGGGAGCTGTTTTTT.

This clonotype appeared a few times. This chain connects TRBV28 to TRBJ2-1, with D tentatively TRBD2 (5 bases). The CDR3 extends over 16 amino acids. From germline, CDR1 is MDHEN and CDR2 SYDVKM. Trimming removed 2 bases from V and 4 bases from J, with 15 bases in between. The CDR3 bases are TGTGCCAGCAGTTTACCGGCTAGCCGCATTTACAATGAGCAGTTCTTC. This sequence encodes CASSLPASRIYNEQFF.

The table lists this clonotype with a few counts. This chain connects TRBV11-2 to TRBJ2-3; TRBD2 agrees at 8 bases. Looked up from germline, CDR1 is SGHAT and CDR2 is FQNNGV. CDR3 size: 16 residues. Trimming cost V 5 bases and J 1 base; bases outside gene matches: 8. The CDR3 loop reads CASSRTGRGGTDTQYF. The CDR3 nucleotides read TGTGCCAGCAGCCGCACTGGGCGGGGGGGCACAGATACGCAGTATTTT.

This clonotype was observed a few times. The chain combines TRBV11-2 with TRBJ2-3; D may correspond to TRBD1 or TRBD2 (6 bases each). CDR1 SGHAT and CDR2 FQNNGV come from the germline V gene. V lost 2 bases to trimming and J lost 6 bases, with 18 bases between them. This CDR3 is built from 16 residues. The CDR3 DNA reads as TGTGCCAGCAGCTTACTAAACGTGGGGGGCTCGGATACGCAGTATTTT. Translation gives CASSLLNVGGSDTQYF.

This rearrangement joins TRBV29-1 to TRBJ1-3; tentative D call: TRBD1 (5 bases). V dropped 6 bases and J dropped 2 bases, with 14 bases sitting between them. The germline V gene encodes CDR1 SQVTM and CDR2 ANQGSEA. This CDR3 is built from 14 residues. The CDR3 loop reads CSVASGVAGNTIYF. Here the CDR3 DNA reads TGCAGCGTCGCCTCGGGGGTGGCTGGAAACACCATATATTTT.

The rearrangement links TRBV11-2 to TRBJ2-3; maybe TRBD1 (6 bases). The CDR3 is 16 residues long. CDR1 is SGHAT, CDR2 FQNNGV, per germline. Trimming cost V 5 bases and J 2 bases, with 17 bases left between them. The CDR3 nucleotides read TGTGCCAGCAGCCCATGGACAGCGGAGAACACAGATACGCAGTATTTT. Translation: CASSPWTAENTDTQYF.

Regarding this clonotype: A single base separates this from a much larger clone, so it may be a read error. This chain links TRBV24-1 with TRBJ2-1; 9 nucleotides align to TRBD1. There are 18 residues in the CDR3. Germline CDR1 and CDR2: KGHDR and SFDVKD. CDR3 sequence: CATSDLHRGQSSYNEQLF. CDR3 DNA: TGTGCCACCAGTGATTTGCACAGGGGGCAGAGCTCCTACAATGAGCAGTTGTTC.

V is TRBV21-1 and J is TRBJ2-2; TRBD2, the table's D call, was not compared with the DNA. TRBV21-1 is recorded as a pseudogene. This CDR3 spans 16 amino acids. Here the CDR3 reads CASSKAAGSRAGELFF. CDR3 bases: TGTGCCAGCAGCAAAGCGGCCGGGTCTAGAGCCGGGGAGCTGTTTTTT.

The J gene is TRBJ2-1, the V gene TRBV5-1, with 9 bases that match TRBD2. The CDR3 is made up of 17 amino acids. Per the germline V gene, CDR1 is SGHRS and CDR2 is YFSETQ. The junction had 13 bases not matched to a gene; V was cut back by 2 bases and J by 7 bases. This CDR3 is CASSFELAGASGNEQFF. The CDR3 DNA reads TGCGCCAGCAGCTTTGAGTTAGCGGGAGCCTCGGGAAATGAGCAGTTCTTC.

The V and J genes are TRBV24-1 and TRBJ1-1; 10 bases match TRBD1. This CDR3 contains 13 residues. CDR1 and CDR2 (germline): KGHDR, SFDVKD. Losses at the gene ends were 9 bases for V and 1 base for J; bases not matched to a gene: 1. The chain's CDR3 is CATRDRGNTEAFF. The CDR3 DNA reads as TGTGCCACCCGGGACAGGGGGAACACTGAAGCTTTCTTT.

The V and J genes are TRBV4-1 and TRBJ1-1; no clear D gene. V shed 2 bases and J shed 1 base, with 14 bases lying between them. CDR1 and CDR2 from the germline V gene are MGHRA and YSYEKL. The CDR3 extends over 16 amino acids. The CDR3 loop reads CASSQPPHSQNTEAFF. The CDR3 DNA follows: TGCGCCAGCAGCCAACCTCCCCACAGCCAGAACACTGAAGCTTTCTTT.

This clonotype was found a few times. The V call is TRBV11-2, the J call TRBJ2-1; D is unclear. With 1 base removed from V and 7 bases from J, the gap between germline ends came to 11 bases. The CDR3 is 14 amino acids. CDR1 is SGHAT and CDR2 is FQNNGV in the germline V gene. The chain's CDR3 is CASSLVADPNEQFF. The CDR3 nucleotides read TGTGCCAGCAGCTTAGTCGCGGATCCGAATGAGCAGTTCTTC.